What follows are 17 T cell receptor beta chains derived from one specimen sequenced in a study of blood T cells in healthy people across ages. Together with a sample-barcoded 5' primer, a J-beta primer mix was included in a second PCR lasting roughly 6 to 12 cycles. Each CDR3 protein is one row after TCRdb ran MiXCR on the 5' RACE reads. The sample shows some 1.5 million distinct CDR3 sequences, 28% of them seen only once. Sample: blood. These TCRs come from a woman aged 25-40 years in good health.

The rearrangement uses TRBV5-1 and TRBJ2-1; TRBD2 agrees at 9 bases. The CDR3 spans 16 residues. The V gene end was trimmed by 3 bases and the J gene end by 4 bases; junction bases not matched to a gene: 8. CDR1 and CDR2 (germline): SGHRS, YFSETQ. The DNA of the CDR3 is TGCGCCAGCAGCTCCTTTAGCGGGGGTTCGTACAATGAGCAGTTCTTC. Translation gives CASSSFSGGSYNEQFF.

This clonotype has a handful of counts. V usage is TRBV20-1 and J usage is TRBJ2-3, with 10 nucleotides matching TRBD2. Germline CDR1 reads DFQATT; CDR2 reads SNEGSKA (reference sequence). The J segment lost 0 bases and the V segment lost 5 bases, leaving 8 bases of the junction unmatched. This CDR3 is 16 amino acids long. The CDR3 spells CSASTTSGSSTDTQYF. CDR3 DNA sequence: TGCAGTGCTTCGACGACTAGCGGGTCCAGCACAGATACGCAGTATTTT.

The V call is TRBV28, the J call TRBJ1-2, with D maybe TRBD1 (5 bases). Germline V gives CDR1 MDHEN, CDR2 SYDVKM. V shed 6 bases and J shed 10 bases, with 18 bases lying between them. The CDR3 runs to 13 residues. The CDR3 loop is CASSGGESFNYTF. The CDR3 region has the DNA TGTGCCAGCAGCGGAGGGGAGTCCTTCAACTACACCTTC.

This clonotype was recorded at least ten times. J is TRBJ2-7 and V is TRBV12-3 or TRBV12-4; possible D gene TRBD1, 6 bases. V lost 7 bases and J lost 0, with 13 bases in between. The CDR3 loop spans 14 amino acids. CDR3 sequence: CASTYRDNSYEQYF. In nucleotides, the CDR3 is TGTGCCAGCACCTACCGGGACAACTCCTACGAGCAGTACTTC.

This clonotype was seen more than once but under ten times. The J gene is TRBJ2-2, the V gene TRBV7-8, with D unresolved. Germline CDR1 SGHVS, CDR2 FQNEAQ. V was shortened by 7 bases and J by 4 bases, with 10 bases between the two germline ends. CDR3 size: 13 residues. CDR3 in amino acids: CASTRTGTGELFF. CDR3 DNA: TGTGCCAGCACAAGAACGGGCACCGGGGAGCTGTTTTTT.

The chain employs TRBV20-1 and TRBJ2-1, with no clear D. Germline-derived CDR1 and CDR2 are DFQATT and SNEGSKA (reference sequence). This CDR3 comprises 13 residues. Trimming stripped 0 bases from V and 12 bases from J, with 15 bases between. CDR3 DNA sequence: TGCAGTGCTAGAGATGGTCAACTTCTAGGGCAGTTCTTC. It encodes CSARDGQLLGQFF.

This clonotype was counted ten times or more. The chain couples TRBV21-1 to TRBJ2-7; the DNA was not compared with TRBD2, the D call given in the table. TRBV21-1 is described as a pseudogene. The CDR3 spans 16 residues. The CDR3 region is CASSDTPGLATYEQYF. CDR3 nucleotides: TGTGCCAGCAGCGACACACCGGGACTAGCGACATACGAGCAGTACTTC.

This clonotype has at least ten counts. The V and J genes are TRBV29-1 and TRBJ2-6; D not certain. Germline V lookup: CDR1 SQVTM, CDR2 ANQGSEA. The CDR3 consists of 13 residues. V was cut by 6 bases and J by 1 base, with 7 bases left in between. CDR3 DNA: TGCAGCGTGCGGTTATCTGGGGCCAACGTCCTGACTTTC. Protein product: CSVRLSGANVLTF.

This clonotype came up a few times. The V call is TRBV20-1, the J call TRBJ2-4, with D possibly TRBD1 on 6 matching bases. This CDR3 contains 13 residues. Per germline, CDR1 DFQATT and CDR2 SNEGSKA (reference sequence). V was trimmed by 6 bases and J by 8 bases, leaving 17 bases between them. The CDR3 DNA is TGCAGTGCAACCGACCGAAAGGGGGACATTCAGTACTTC. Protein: CSATDRKGDIQYF.

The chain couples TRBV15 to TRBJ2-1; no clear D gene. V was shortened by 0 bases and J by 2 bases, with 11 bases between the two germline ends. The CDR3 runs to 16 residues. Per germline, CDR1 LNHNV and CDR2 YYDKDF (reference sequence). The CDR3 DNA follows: TGTGCCACCAGCAGAGATAACCGGAGCCCCTACAATGAGCAGTTCTTC. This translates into CATSRDNRSPYNEQFF.

CDR3 in DNA: TGTGCCAGCAGCCGGACGACAGGGGGGACTGAAGCTTTCTTT. As protein: CASSRTTGGTEAFF. The genes are TRBV3-1 and TRBJ1-1; 9 positions agree with TRBD1. Germline V CDR1 and CDR2: LGHDT, YNNKEL (reference sequence). The J segment lost 5 bases and the V segment lost 4 bases, leaving 5 bases of the junction unmatched. The CDR3 loop spans 14 amino acids.

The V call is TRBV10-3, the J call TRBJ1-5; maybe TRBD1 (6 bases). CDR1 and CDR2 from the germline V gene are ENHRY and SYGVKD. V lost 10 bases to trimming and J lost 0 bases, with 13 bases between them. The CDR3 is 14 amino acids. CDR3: CATRGNTSNQPQHF. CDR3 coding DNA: TGTGCCACCAGGGGCAATACTAGCAATCAGCCCCAGCATTTT.

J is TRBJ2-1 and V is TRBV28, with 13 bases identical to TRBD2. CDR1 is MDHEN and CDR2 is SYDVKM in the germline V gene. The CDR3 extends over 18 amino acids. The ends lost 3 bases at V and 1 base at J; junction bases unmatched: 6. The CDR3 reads CASSLRTSGRLSYNEQFF. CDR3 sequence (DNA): TGTGCCAGCAGTTTGAGGACTAGCGGGAGATTATCCTACAATGAGCAGTTCTTC.

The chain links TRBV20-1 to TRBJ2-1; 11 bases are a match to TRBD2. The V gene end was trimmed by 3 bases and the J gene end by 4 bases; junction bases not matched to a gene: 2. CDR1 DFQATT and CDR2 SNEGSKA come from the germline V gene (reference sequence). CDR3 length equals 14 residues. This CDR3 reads CSASTSGRYNEQFF. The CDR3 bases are TGCAGTGCTAGTACTAGCGGGAGATACAATGAGCAGTTCTTC.

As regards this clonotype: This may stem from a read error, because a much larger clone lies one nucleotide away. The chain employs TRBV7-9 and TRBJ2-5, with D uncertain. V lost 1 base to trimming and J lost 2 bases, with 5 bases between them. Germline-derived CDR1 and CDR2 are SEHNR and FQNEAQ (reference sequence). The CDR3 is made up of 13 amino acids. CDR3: CASSLVWQETQYF. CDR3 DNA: TGTGCCAGCAGCTTAGTGTGGCAAGAGACCCAGTACTTC.

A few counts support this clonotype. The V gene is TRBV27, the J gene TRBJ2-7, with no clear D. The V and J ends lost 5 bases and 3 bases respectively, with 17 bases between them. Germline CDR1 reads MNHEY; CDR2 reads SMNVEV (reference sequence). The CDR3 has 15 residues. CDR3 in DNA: TGTGCCAGCAGTCCCACCGCCGGGCAAAACTACGAGCAGTACTTC. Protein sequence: CASSPTAGQNYEQYF.

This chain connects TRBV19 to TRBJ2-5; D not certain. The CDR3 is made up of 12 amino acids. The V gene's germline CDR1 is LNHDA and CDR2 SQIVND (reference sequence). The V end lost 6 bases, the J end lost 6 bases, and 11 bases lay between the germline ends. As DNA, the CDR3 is TGTGCCAGTAGCCAAGGCGGAAAGACCCAGTACTTC. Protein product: CASSQGGKTQYF. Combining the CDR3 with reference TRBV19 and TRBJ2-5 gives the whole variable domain DGGITQSPKYLFRKEGQNVTLSCEQNLNHDAMYWYRQDPGQGLRLIYYSQIVNDFQKGDIAEGYSVSREKKESFPLTVTSAQKNPTAFYLCASSQGGKTQYFGPGTRLLVL.